This record concerns one T cell receptor beta chain sequence. The data were taken from a study of blood T cell repertoires in COVID-19. Only in-frame clones appear in the TCRdb table, and some are missing; sequencing was by immunoSEQ multiplex PCR. The sample consists of tens of thousands of clones, approximately 80% of them appearing once. The material sequenced was peripheral blood. The receptor was derived from a woman aged 80 or older with acute or convalescent COVID-19.

The CDR3 DNA sequence: TGTGCCAGCAGCGTAGAAGGGACAGGGCAAGATACGCAGTATTTT. The encoded protein is CASSVEGTGQDTQYF. The chain joins TRBV9 to TRBJ2-3, with TRBD1 identical over 9 bases. The length of the CDR3 is 15 residues. Germline assignment: CDR1 SGDLS and CDR2 YYNGEE. V trimming: 0 bases; J trimming: 5 bases; junction bases outside the gene matches: 4.